This is a list of T cell receptor beta chains from one sample in a study of shared clonotypes between healthy human individuals. The method was immunoSEQ multiplex PCR; TCRdb's version includes in-frame clones alone and lacks a portion of them. The sample lists some 2.1 million clones; around 95% were seen once. Material: naive CD4+ T cells sorted from blood. The receptor source for this set is a man between 18 and 35 years old in good health. Each CDR3 is given with its conserved first and last residue. D genes are given only for firm matches. For some rows the clone size is stated as once, few or many, or as a class when expanded; others skip it.

clone_size d_call j_call v_call cdr3_aa cdr3_nt
NA NA TRBJ1-1 TRBV19 CASSLPPEAFF TGTGCCAGTAGTCTCCCCCCTGAAGCTTTCTTT
NA TRBD1 TRBJ2-5 TRBV7-2 CASSLDGNSGGETQYF TGTGCCAGCAGCTTAGACGGAAATTCAGGGGGAGAGACCCAGTACTTC
NA NA TRBJ2-1 TRBV27 CARWVGPTRHEQFF TGTGCCAGGTGGGTGGGGCCCACAAGACATGAGCAGTTCTTC
NA NA TRBJ1-5 TRBV5-3 CARSASWRNQPQHF TGTGCCAGAAGCGCTTCGTGGCGCAATCAGCCCCAGCATTTT
NA NA TRBJ1-2 TRBV5-6 CASSWGLSDGYTF TGTGCCAGCAGCTGGGGACTTAGCGATGGCTACACCTTC
NA NA TRBJ2-1 TRBV7-2 CASSRYGNGLNEQFF TGTGCCAGCTCCAGGTACGGAAACGGTCTCAATGAGCAGTTCTTC
NA NA TRBJ1-3 TRBV30 CAHLQTSGNTIYF TGTGCCCATCTCCAGACCTCTGGAAACACCATATATTTT
NA NA TRBJ2-7 TRBV2 CASSPSHEQYF TGTGCCAGCAGCCCTAGCCACGAGCAGTACTTC
NA NA TRBJ2-4 TRBV11-3 CASSQLDTRNLPKNIQYF TGTGCCAGCAGCCAACTTGACACTAGGAATCTTCCCAAAAACATTCAGTACTTC
NA TRBD2 TRBJ2-1 TRBV7-2 CASTFDLLAGAYNEQFF TGTGCCAGCACCTTCGACTTACTAGCGGGGGCTTACAATGAGCAGTTCTTC
NA NA TRBJ2-1 TRBV6-5 CASSPHNTNEQFF TGTGCCAGCAGTCCTCACAACACCAATGAGCAGTTCTTC
once NA TRBJ2-2 TRBV11-2 CASSLSGAGELFF TGTGCCAGCAGCTTATCAGGGGCCGGGGAGCTGTTTTTT
NA TRBD2 TRBJ2-7 TRBV6-1 CASIRTSGVYEQYF TGTGCCAGCATCCGGACTAGCGGGGTCTACGAGCAGTACTTC
NA NA TRBJ1-4 TRBV6-5 CASSYSSSEKLFF TGTGCCAGCAGTTACAGTTCTTCTGAAAAACTGTTTTTT
NA TRBD1 TRBJ1-1 TRBV5-6 CASSLGRGRTEAFF TGTGCCAGCAGCTTAGGCAGGGGGCGAACTGAAGCTTTCTTT
NA TRBD1 TRBJ2-7 TRBV28 CASMRGLSYEQYF TGTGCCAGCATGAGGGGGCTCTCCTACGAGCAGTACTTC
NA NA TRBJ1-5 TRBV6-5 CASSPGLNKPQHF TGTGCCAGCAGTCCAGGGTTAAACAAGCCCCAGCATTTT
NA TRBD1 TRBJ2-7 TRBV11-2 CASRQTGMGPYF TGTGCCAGCAGGCAGACAGGGATGGGTCCGTACTTC
once TRBD2 TRBJ2-3 TRBV6-4 CASSETSGGVDTQYF TGTGCCAGCTCCGAGACTAGCGGGGGGGTAGATACGCAGTATTTT
NA TRBD1 TRBJ2-7 TRBV6-1 CATSRVGGAYEQYF TGTGCCACCTCAAGGGTAGGGGGCGCATACGAGCAGTACTTC